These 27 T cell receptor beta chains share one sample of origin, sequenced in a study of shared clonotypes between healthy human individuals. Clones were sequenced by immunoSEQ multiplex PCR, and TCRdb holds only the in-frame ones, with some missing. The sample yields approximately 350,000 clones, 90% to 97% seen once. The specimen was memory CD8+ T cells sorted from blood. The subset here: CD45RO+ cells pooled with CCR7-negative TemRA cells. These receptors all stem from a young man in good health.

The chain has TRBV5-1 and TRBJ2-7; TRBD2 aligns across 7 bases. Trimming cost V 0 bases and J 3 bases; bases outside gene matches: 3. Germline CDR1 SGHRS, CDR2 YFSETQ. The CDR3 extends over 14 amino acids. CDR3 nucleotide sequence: TGCGCCAGCAGCTTGGCTAGCGGAATCTACGAGCAGTACTTC. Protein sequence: CASSLASGIYEQYF.

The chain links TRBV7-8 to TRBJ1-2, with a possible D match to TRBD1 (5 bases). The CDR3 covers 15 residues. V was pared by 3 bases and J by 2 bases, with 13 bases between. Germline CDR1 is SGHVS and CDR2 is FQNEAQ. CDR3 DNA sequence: TGTGCCAGCAGCTTGCCAGGGAGGGAAAACTATGGCTACACCTTC. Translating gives CASSLPGRENYGYTF.

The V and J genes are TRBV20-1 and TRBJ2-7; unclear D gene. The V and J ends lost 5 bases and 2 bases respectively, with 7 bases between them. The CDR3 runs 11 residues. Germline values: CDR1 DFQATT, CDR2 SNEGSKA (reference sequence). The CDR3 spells CSAGLTYEQYF. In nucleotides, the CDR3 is TGCAGTGCTGGTCTGACCTACGAGCAGTACTTC.

CDR3 in DNA: TGTGCCATCAGTGACCCGACTAGCGGGAGGGACACAGATACGCAGTATTTT. The encoded protein is CAISDPTSGRDTDTQYF. The V and J genes are TRBV10-3 and TRBJ2-3; 14 bases are shared with TRBD2. V lost 3 bases to trimming and J lost 2 bases; unmatched junction nucleotides: 4. Germline CDR1 and CDR2: ENHRY and SYGVKD. This CDR3 is 17 amino acids long.

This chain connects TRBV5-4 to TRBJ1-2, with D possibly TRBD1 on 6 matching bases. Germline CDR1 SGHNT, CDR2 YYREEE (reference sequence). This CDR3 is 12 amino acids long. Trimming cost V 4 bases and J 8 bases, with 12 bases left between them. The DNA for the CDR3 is TGTGCCAGCAGCCCGCCAGGGGAAGGCTACACCTTC. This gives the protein CASSPPGEGYTF. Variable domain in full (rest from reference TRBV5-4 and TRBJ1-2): ETGVTQSPTHLIKTRGQQVTLRCSSQSGHNTVSWYQQALGQGPQFIFQYYREEENGRGNFPPRFSGLQFPNYSSELNVNALELDDSALYLCASSPPGEGYTFGSGTRLTVV.

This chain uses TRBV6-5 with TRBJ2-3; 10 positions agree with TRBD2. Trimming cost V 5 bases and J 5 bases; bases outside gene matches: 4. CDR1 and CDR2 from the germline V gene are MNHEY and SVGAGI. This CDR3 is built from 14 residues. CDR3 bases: TGTGCCAGCAGTCTAAGCGGGGGGGGAGATACGCAGTATTTT. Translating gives CASSLSGGGDTQYF.

CDR3 region: CASSPGTGGELFF. The CDR3 DNA follows: TGCGCCAGCAGCCCTGGGACGGGCGGGGAGCTGTTTTTT. This rearrangement joins TRBV5-1 to TRBJ2-2; either TRBD1 or TRBD2 may fit D (5 bases each). V lost 4 bases to trimming and J lost 7 bases, with 11 bases between them. CDR1 and CDR2 (germline): SGHRS, YFSETQ. CDR3 length: 13 amino acids.

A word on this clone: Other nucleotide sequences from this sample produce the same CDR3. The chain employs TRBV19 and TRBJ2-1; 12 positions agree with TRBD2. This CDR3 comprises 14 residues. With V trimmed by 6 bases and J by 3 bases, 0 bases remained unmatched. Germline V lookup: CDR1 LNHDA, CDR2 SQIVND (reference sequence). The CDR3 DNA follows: TGTGCCAGTAGGACTAGCGGGAGCTACAATGAGCAGTTCTTC. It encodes CASRTSGSYNEQFF.

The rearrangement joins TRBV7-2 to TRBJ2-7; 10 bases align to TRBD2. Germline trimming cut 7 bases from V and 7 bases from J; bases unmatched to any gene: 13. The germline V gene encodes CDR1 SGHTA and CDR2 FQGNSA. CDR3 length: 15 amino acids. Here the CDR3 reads CASKEREGARSEQYF. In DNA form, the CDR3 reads TGTGCCAGCAAGGAGCGGGAGGGAGCCCGGAGTGAGCAGTACTTC.

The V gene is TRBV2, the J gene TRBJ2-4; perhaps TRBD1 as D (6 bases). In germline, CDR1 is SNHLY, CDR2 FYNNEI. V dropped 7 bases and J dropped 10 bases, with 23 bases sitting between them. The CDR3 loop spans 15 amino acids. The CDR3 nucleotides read TGTGCCAGCACCTTCGGGACAACCTTGGGAGTGATTCAGTACTTC. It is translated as CASTFGTTLGVIQYF.

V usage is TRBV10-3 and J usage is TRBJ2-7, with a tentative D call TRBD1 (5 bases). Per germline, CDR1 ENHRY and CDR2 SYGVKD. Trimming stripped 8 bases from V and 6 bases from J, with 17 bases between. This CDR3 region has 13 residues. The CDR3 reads CAIVAGQGSEQYF. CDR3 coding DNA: TGTGCCATCGTCGCAGGGCAGGGTAGCGAGCAGTACTTC.

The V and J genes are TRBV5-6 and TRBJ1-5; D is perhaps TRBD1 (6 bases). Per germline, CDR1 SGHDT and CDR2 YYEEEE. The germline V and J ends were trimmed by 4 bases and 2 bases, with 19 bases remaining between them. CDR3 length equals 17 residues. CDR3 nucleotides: TGTGCCAGCAGCCGAACGGGACACTCTAGAGGCAATCAGCCCCAGCATTTT. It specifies CASSRTGHSRGNQPQHF.

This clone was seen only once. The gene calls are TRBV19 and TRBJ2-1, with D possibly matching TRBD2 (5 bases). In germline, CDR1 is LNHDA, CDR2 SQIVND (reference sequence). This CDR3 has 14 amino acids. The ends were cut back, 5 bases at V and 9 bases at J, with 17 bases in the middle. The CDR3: CASSGNTGSGEQFF. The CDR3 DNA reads TGTGCCAGTAGTGGGAATACGGGGTCCGGTGAGCAGTTCTTC.

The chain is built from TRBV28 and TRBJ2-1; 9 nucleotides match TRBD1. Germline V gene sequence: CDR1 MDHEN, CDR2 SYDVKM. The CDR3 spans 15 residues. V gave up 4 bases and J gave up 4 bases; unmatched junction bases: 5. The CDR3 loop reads CASSYTGTGYNEQFF. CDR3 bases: TGTGCCAGCAGTTACACCGGGACAGGGTACAATGAGCAGTTCTTC.

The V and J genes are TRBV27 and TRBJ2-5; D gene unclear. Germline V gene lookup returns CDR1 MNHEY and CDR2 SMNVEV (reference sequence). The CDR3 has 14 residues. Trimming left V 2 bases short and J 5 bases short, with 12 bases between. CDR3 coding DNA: TGTGCCAGCAGTTTACCTGTGGAGTGGGAGACCCAGTACTTC. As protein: CASSLPVEWETQYF.

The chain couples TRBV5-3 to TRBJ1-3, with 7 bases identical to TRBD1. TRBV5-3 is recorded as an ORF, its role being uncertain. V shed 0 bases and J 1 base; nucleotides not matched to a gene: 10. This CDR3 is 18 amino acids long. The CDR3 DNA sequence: TGTGCCAGAAGCTTGGAGGTTCGACAGGGTGTGTCTGGAAACACCATATATTTT. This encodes CARSLEVRQGVSGNTIYF.

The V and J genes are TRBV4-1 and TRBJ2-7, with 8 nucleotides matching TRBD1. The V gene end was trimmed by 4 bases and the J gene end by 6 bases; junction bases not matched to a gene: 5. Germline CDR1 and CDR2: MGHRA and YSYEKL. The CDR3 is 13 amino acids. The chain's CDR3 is CASSRITGGEQYF. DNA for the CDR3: TGCGCCAGCAGCCGAATCACAGGGGGCGAGCAGTACTTC.

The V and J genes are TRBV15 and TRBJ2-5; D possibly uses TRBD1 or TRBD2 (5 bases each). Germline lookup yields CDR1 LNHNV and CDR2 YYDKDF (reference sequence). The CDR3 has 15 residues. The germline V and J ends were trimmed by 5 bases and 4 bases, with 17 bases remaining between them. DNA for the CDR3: TGTGCCACCAGCGCCACCGGGGCCAGGCGAGAGACCCAGTACTTC. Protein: CATSATGARRETQYF.

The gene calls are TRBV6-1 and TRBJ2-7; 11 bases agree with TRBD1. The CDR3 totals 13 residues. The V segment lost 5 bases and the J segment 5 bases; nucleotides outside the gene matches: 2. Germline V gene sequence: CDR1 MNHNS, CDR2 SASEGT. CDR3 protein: CASSRDRGNEQYF. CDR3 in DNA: TGTGCCAGCAGTCGGGACAGGGGGAACGAGCAGTACTTC.

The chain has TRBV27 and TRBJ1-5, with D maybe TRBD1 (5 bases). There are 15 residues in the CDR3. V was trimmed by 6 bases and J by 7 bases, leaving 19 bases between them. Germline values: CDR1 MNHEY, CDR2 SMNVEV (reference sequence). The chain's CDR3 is CASRSGDGYGQPQHF. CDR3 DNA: TGTGCCAGCAGAAGCGGGGACGGTTACGGGCAGCCCCAGCATTTT.

CDR3 in amino acids: CAWSVGRGVDTQYF. As DNA, the CDR3 is TGTGCCTGGAGTGTTGGTCGGGGTGTAGATACGCAGTATTTT. V is TRBV30 and J is TRBJ2-3, with D maybe TRBD2 (5 bases). V lost 0 bases and J 5 bases, leaving 12 bases between the germline ends. This CDR3 is built from 14 residues. CDR1 is GTSNPN and CDR2 is SVGIG in the germline V gene (reference sequence).

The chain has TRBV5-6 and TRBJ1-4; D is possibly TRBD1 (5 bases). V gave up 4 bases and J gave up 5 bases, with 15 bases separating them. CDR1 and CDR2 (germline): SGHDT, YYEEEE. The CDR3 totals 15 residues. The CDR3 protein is CASSVTGDLNEKLFF. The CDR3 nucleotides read TGTGCCAGCAGCGTGACGGGGGACTTAAATGAAAAACTGTTTTTT. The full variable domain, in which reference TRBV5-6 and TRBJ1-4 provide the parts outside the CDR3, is DAGVTQSPTHLIKTRGQQVTLRCSPKSGHDTVSWYQQALGQGPQFIFQYYEEEERQRGNFPDRFSGHQFPNYSSELNVNALLLGDSALYLCASSVTGDLNEKLFFGSGTQLSVL.

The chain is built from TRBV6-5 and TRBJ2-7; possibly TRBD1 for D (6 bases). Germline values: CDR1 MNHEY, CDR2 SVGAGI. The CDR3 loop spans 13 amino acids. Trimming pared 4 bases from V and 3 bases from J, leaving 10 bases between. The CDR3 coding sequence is TGTGCCAGCAGTTCTCGGACAGACTACGAGCAGTACTTC. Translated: CASSSRTDYEQYF.

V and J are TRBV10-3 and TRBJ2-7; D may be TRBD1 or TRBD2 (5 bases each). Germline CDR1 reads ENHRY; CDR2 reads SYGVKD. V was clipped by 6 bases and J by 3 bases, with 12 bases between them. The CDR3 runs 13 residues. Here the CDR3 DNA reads TGTGCCATCAGCCCCCGGGACGGCTACGAGCAGTACTTC. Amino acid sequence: CAISPRDGYEQYF.

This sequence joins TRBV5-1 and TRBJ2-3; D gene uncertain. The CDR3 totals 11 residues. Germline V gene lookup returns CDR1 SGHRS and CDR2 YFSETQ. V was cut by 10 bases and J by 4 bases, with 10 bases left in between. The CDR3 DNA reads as TGCGCCTGTGAGATGGCAGATACGCAGTATTTT. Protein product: CACEMADTQYF.

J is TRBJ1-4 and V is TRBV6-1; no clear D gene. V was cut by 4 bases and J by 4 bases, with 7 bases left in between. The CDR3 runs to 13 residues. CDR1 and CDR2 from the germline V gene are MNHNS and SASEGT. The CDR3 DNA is TGTGCCAGCAGTGCCGTGATTAATGAAAAACTGTTTTTT. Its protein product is CASSAVINEKLFF.

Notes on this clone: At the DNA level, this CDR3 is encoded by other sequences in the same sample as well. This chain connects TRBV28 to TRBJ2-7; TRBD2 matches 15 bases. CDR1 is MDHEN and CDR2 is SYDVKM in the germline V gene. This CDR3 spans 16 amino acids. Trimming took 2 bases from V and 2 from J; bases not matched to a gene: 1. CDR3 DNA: TGTGCCAGCAGTTTAGGACTAGCGGGAGGGACCTACGAGCAGTACTTC. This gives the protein CASSLGLAGGTYEQYF. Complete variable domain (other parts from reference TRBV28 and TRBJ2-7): DVKVTQSSRYLVKRTGEKVFLECVQDMDHENMFWYRQDPGLGLRLIYFSYDVKMKEKGDIPEGYSVSREKKERFSLILESASTNQTSMYLCASSLGLAGGTYEQYFGPGTRLTVT.